One TCR beta chain is described in this entry. Relative to the germline gene, one junction end is altered; a read error may explain this. This sample stems from a study of blood T cell repertoires in COVID-19. Authors' processing steps: Reference gene primer amplification yielded estimated nucleated cell counts. Produced via immunoSEQ multiplex PCR; TCRdb's table is partial and in-frame only. The DNA gave D and trimming, while V, J and clone size come from that table. The sample carries approximately 65,000 clones, roughly 87% recorded once. Looked up from germline, CDR1 is PRHDT and CDR2 is FYEKMQ (reference sequence). The CDR3 has 12 amino acids.

The source is a woman aged 45-65 years with active COVID-19. V and J are TRBV13 and TRBJ1-2; D ambiguous. Sequenced: peripheral blood. CDR3 sequence: CASSPGQWSSFF. The DNA for the CDR3 is TGTGCCAGCAGCCCCGGTCAATGGAGTTCGTTCTTC.